These 8 T cell receptor beta chains were all obtained from the same sample, sequenced in a study of control samples from healthy donors and cancer patients. Here immunoSEQ multiplex PCR was the method, and the copy in TCRdb shows in-frame clones only, minus some. The sample has about 150,000 clones, 80% to 90% seen once. Sequenced: blood. These receptors were obtained from a man aged 18 to 29 in good health.

J is TRBJ1-4 and V is TRBV5-1, with D tentatively TRBD1 (6 bases). From germline, CDR1 is SGHRS and CDR2 YFSETQ. This CDR3 contains 15 residues. Trimming took 4 bases from V and 0 from J, leaving 10 bases between them. The CDR3: CASSDRTATNEKLFF. The CDR3 bases are TGCGCCAGCAGCGACAGGACTGCAACTAATGAAAAACTGTTTTTT. The whole variable domain, remainder taken from reference TRBV5-1 and TRBJ1-4, is KAGVTQTPRYLIKTRGQQVTLSCSPISGHRSVSWYQQTPGQGLQFLFEYFSETQRNKGNFPGRFSGRQFSNSRSEMNVSTLELGDSALYLCASSDRTATNEKLFFGSGTQLSVL.

The chain uses TRBV13 and TRBJ2-3, with 10 bases that match TRBD2. J lost 3 bases, V lost 5 bases, and 23 bases had no gene match. This CDR3 is built from 21 residues. The germline V gene has CDR1 PRHDT and CDR2 FYEKMQ (reference sequence). The CDR3 protein is CASSPHGSGGDLHLRTDTQYF. The CDR3 DNA follows: TGTGCCAGCAGCCCACATGGGAGCGGGGGGGACCTCCACCTACGAACAGATACGCAGTATTTT.

In this sample, this clone turned up a few times. The rearrangement uses TRBV30 and TRBJ1-6; D gene unclear. With 0 bases removed from V and 6 bases from J, the gap between germline ends came to 6 bases. This CDR3 comprises 13 residues. CDR1 is GTSNPN, CDR2 SVGIG, per germline (reference sequence). CDR3 nucleotide sequence: TGTGCCTGGAGTGTCCAGACTAATTCACCCCTCCACTTT. Protein sequence: CAWSVQTNSPLHF.

The chain couples TRBV19 to TRBJ2-1; 7 bases are a match to TRBD2. The CDR3 spans 14 residues. CDR1 is LNHDA, CDR2 SQIVND, per germline (reference sequence). Germline trimming cut 5 bases from V and 2 bases from J; bases unmatched to any gene: 3. The CDR3 coding sequence is TGTGCCAGTAGTCCGGGGGGAACCTACAATGAGCAGTTCTTC. Translated, it gives CASSPGGTYNEQFF.

CDR3 sequence reads: CASSLRSTGELFF. In nucleotides, the CDR3 is TGCGCCAGCAGCCTACGGTCCACCGGGGAGCTGTTTTTT. This rearrangement joins TRBV10-1 to TRBJ2-2; D gene unclear. Looked up from germline, CDR1 is WNHNN and CDR2 is SYGVQD (reference sequence). CDR3 length: 13 amino acids. V lost 6 bases, J lost 4 bases, and 9 bases lay in between.

The V gene is TRBV27, the J gene TRBJ2-7; D gene ambiguous. This CDR3 contains 15 residues. Germline CDR1 MNHEY, CDR2 SMNVEV (reference sequence). V lost 2 bases, J lost 0 bases, and 11 bases lay in between. The CDR3 loop is CASSLNGPISYEQYF. The CDR3 coding sequence is TGTGCCAGCAGTTTAAACGGTCCCATCTCCTACGAGCAGTACTTC.

Worth noting for this clone: Other DNA sequences in the same sample also yield this CDR3. The J gene is TRBJ1-4, the V gene TRBV19; D uncertain. Germline CDR1 reads LNHDA; CDR2 reads SQIVND (reference sequence). This CDR3 is built from 12 residues. Between the trimmed V and J ends, which lost 7 bases and 0 bases, there was a span of 3 bases. The CDR3 region has the DNA TGTGCCAGTACAGCAACTAATGAAAAACTGTTTTTT. Protein product: CASTATNEKLFF.

The V call is TRBV4-3, the J call TRBJ1-2; 9 nucleotides match TRBD1. The CDR3 is made up of 16 amino acids. Germline V gives CDR1 LGHNA, CDR2 YSLEER. Trimming removed 1 base from V and 6 bases from J; junction bases left unmatched: 9. CDR3 sequence reads: CASSQGFETGGDGYTF. The CDR3 coding sequence is TGCGCCAGCAGCCAAGGCTTTGAGACAGGGGGAGATGGCTACACCTTC.